This T cell receptor (beta chain) was obtained from a study of blood T cell repertoires in COVID-19. Overall study context: COVID-19 samples from acute and convalescent phases originated in the United States, Italy and Spain.

Generated by immunoSEQ multiplex PCR, the TCRdb table keeps only in-frame clones and is missing some. This sample has approximately 180,000 clones, with more than 85% found just once. V dropped 0 bases and J dropped 2 bases, with 5 bases sitting between them. Germline V CDR1 and CDR2: MGHRA, YSYEKL. The CDR3 extends over 13 amino acids. In this sample, this clone turned up a few times. At the DNA level, this CDR3 is encoded by other sequences in the same sample as well. This chain links TRBV4-1 with TRBJ2-7; D gene ambiguous. The sequence came from a human donor with acute COVID-19. The donor label of this sample is uncertain. The sequencing sample was made of PBMCs or T cells enriched from blood (not recorded which). The CDR3 DNA follows: TGCGCCAGCAGCCAAGACAGGACCTACGAGCAGTACTTC. The encoded protein is CASSQDRTYEQYF.